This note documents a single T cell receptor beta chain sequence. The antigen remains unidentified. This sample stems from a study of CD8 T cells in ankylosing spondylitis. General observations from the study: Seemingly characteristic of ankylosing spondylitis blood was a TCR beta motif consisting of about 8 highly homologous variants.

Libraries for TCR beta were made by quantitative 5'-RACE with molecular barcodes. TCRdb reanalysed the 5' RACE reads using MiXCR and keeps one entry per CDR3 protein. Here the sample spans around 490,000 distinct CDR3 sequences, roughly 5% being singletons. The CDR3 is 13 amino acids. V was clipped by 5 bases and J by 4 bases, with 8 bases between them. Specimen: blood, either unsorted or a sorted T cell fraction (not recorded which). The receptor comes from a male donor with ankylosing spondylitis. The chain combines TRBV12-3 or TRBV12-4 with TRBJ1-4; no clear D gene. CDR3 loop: CASSPNSNEKLFF. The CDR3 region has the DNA TGTGCCAGCAGTCCCAACAGTAATGAAAAACTGTTTTTT.